The 30 T cell receptor beta chains in this list originate from one sample, sequenced in a study of blood T cell repertoires in COVID-19. Profiling relied on immunoSEQ multiplex PCR, and the TCRdb table lists in-frame clones only, not all of them. Counted here are about 67,000 clones, 85% to 90% occurring once; the ten biggest clones make up about 5.7%. Sequencing was carried out using peripheral blood. These receptors all stem from a man aged 50 to 60 with active COVID-19.

This sequence joins TRBV6-2 or TRBV6-3 and TRBJ1-1, with 7 bases aligning to TRBD1. The CDR3 has 15 residues. Germline CDR1 is MNHEY and CDR2 is SVGEGT. J lost 8 bases, V lost 5 bases, and 14 bases had no gene match. The CDR3 DNA reads as TGTGCCAGCAGTCACTACAAGACAGGGATCTTGGAAGCTTTCTTT. It yields the protein CASSHYKTGILEAFF.

This chain connects TRBV7-8 to TRBJ1-2; possible D gene TRBD1, 6 bases. This CDR3 comprises 13 residues. Germline assignment: CDR1 SGHVS and CDR2 FQNEAQ. Trimming took 3 bases from V and 7 from J, leaving 12 bases between them. In DNA form, the CDR3 reads TGTGCCAGCAGCTTTGACAACAGGGTTGGCTACACCTTC. Translation: CASSFDNRVGYTF.

The rearrangement joins TRBV6-5 to TRBJ2-7; tentative D call: TRBD1 (5 bases). The CDR3 consists of 15 residues. Looked up from germline, CDR1 is MNHEY and CDR2 is SVGAGI. Deletions cut 5 bases from V and 3 bases from J, with 17 bases between. The CDR3 nucleotides are TGTGCCAGCAGTCTGGGCAGGGATTATCACTACGAGCAGTACTTC. Amino acid sequence: CASSLGRDYHYEQYF.

The rearrangement joins TRBV7-9 to TRBJ2-7; TRBD1 agrees at 8 bases. The J segment lost 6 bases and the V segment lost 7 bases, leaving 8 bases of the junction unmatched. The CDR3 length is 13 residues. Germline V gene data show CDR1 as SEHNR and CDR2 as FQNEAQ (reference sequence). The CDR3 region is CASTGVTGGEQYF. The CDR3 coding sequence is TGTGCCAGCACCGGAGTCACAGGGGGCGAGCAGTACTTC.

This chain connects TRBV9 to TRBJ2-1; 10 positions match TRBD2. Germline loops: CDR1 SGDLS, CDR2 YYNGEE. The CDR3 is made up of 15 amino acids. After removal of 5 bases from V and 4 bases from J, the junction contained 6 bases not matched to a gene. The CDR3 spells CASSVGTSAYNEQFF. CDR3 nucleotides: TGTGCCAGCAGTGTCGGGACTAGCGCATACAATGAGCAGTTCTTC.

This clone has a handful of counts. The chain is built from TRBV14 and TRBJ2-3; possibly TRBD2 for D (6 bases). Looked up from germline, CDR1 is SGHDN and CDR2 is FVKESK. V gave up 3 bases and J gave up 4 bases, with 14 bases separating them. The CDR3 has 15 amino acids. The DNA for the CDR3 is TGTGCCAGCAGCCAGCGGGGTTGGGGCGCAGATACGCAGTATTTT. Translation gives CASSQRGWGADTQYF.

The V gene is TRBV6-2 or TRBV6-3, the J gene TRBJ1-2; the match to TRBD1 covers 8 bases. The CDR3 spans 15 residues. After removal of 1 base from V and 8 bases from J, the junction contained 9 bases not matched to a gene. Per germline, CDR1 MNHEY and CDR2 SVGEGT. Here the CDR3 reads CASSYYPTGEDGYTF. The CDR3 DNA is TGTGCCAGCAGTTACTACCCGACAGGGGAAGACGGCTACACCTTC.

CDR3 loop: CASSSRRTDPMNTEAFF. DNA of the CDR3: TGTGCCAGCAGTTCCCGCCGGACAGATCCAATGAACACTGAAGCTTTCTTT. V is TRBV27 and J is TRBJ1-1, with D maybe TRBD1 (6 bases). Per germline, CDR1 MNHEY and CDR2 SMNVEV (reference sequence). The CDR3 is 17 amino acids. V dropped 4 bases and J dropped 0 bases, with 18 bases sitting between them.

The genes are TRBV6-2 or TRBV6-3 and TRBJ2-1, with 9 bases lining up with TRBD1. Per germline, CDR1 MNHEY and CDR2 SVGEGT. V was pared by 4 bases and J by 8 bases, with 12 bases of the junction left unmatched. CDR3 length: 16 residues. The CDR3 reads CASSSGTGIVIDEQFF. The CDR3 nucleotides are TGTGCCAGCAGTTCCGGGACAGGGATTGTGATCGATGAGCAGTTCTTC.

The J gene is TRBJ2-7, the V gene TRBV6-2 or TRBV6-3; TRBD1 is a possible D gene (5 bases). The germline V gene encodes CDR1 MNHEY and CDR2 SVGEGT. The CDR3 sequence is 14 residues long. Trimming took off 5 bases at V and 5 bases at J, with 16 bases between the two ends. The CDR3 region is CASSLTSGPHEQYF. The DNA of the CDR3 is TGTGCCAGCAGTCTTACCTCAGGGCCCCACGAGCAGTACTTC.

The chain combines TRBV5-4 with TRBJ1-5; no reliable D call. V was cut by 4 bases and J by 0 bases, with 5 bases left in between. The CDR3 consists of 13 residues. The germline V gene has CDR1 SGHNT and CDR2 YYREEE (reference sequence). The CDR3 spells CASSTGSNQPQHF. The CDR3, as DNA: TGTGCCAGCAGCACCGGTAGCAATCAGCCCCAGCATTTT.

The gene calls are TRBV19 and TRBJ2-3, with 9 bases matching TRBD1. Germline V gene lookup returns CDR1 LNHDA and CDR2 SQIVND (reference sequence). CDR3 length equals 15 residues. With V trimmed by 7 bases and J by 1 base, 6 bases remained unmatched. CDR3 in amino acids: CASNPYRGRTDTQYF. As DNA, the CDR3 is TGTGCCAGTAATCCCTACAGGGGGCGCACAGATACGCAGTATTTT. Full variable domain (outside the CDR3, taken from reference TRBV19 and TRBJ2-3): DGGITQSPKYLFRKEGQNVTLSCEQNLNHDAMYWYRQDPGQGLRLIYYSQIVNDFQKGDIAEGYSVSREKKESFPLTVTSAQKNPTAFYLCASNPYRGRTDTQYFGPGTRLTVL.

As regards this clone: This sample also contains other DNA sequences that code for the same CDR3. The rearrangement links TRBV6-4 to TRBJ1-1; maybe TRBD1 (6 bases). Germline V CDR1 and CDR2: MRHNA, SNTAGT. The V gene lost 4 bases and the J gene lost 2 bases, with 8 bases spanning the gap. The CDR3 contains 13 residues. CDR3 protein: CASSATGNTEAFF. The CDR3 nucleotides read TGTGCCAGCAGTGCGACAGGAAACACTGAAGCTTTCTTT.

The chain links TRBV5-5 to TRBJ1-5; TRBD1 matches 11 bases. The trim removed 4 bases at V and 7 bases at J, leaving 10 bases unmatched. The CDR3 has 16 amino acids. Germline V gene lookup returns CDR1 SGHKS and CDR2 YYEKEE (reference sequence). The CDR3 sequence is CASSPGTGGTGQPQHF. Written as DNA, the CDR3 is TGTGCCAGCAGCCCAGGGACAGGGGGTACTGGGCAGCCCCAGCATTTT. Supplemented by reference TRBV5-5 and TRBJ1-5, the full variable domain reads DAGVTQSPTHLIKTRGQQVTLRCSPISGHKSVSWYQQVLGQGPQFIFQYYEKEERGRGNFPDRFSARQFPNYSSELNVNALLLGDSALYLCASSPGTGGTGQPQHFGDGTRLSIL.

The CDR3 loop is CASSAGTAPTGELFF. For the CDR3, the DNA is TGTGCCAGCAGTGCCGGGACAGCCCCAACCGGGGAGCTGTTTTTT. The genes are TRBV2 and TRBJ2-2, with TRBD1 matching 7 bases. V lost 4 bases to trimming and J lost 5 bases; unmatched junction nucleotides: 7. Per the germline V gene, CDR1 is SNHLY and CDR2 is FYNNEI. This CDR3 has 15 residues.

The chain combines TRBV2 with TRBJ2-1; 9 bases align to TRBD2. V lost 6 bases, J lost 8 bases, and 11 bases stayed unmatched. The CDR3 is made up of 15 amino acids. Germline V gene lookup returns CDR1 SNHLY and CDR2 FYNNEI. The CDR3 protein is CASSPGAGGPYEQFF. For the CDR3, the DNA is TGTGCCAGCAGCCCAGGGGCGGGAGGGCCGTATGAGCAGTTCTTC.

The chain carries TRBV3-1 (or the pseudogene TRBV3-2) and TRBJ2-7, with D hard to call. V was pared by 4 bases and J by 0 bases, with 10 bases between. The CDR3 consists of 14 residues. Looked up from germline, CDR1 is LGHDT and CDR2 is YNNKEL (reference sequence). DNA for the CDR3: TGTGCCAGCAGCCTTACCTTCAGCTCCTACGAGCAGTACTTC. Its protein is CASSLTFSSYEQYF.

V and J are TRBV7-3 and TRBJ1-1; 8 bases fit TRBD1. Germline lookup yields CDR1 SGHTA and CDR2 FQGTGA. The CDR3 length is 13 residues. V dropped 6 bases and J dropped 4; count of bases not matched to a gene: 4. CDR3 protein: CASSLDRATEAFF. CDR3 DNA: TGTGCCAGCAGTTTGGACAGGGCCACTGAAGCTTTCTTT.

Within the sample, this clone is medium-sized. The V gene is TRBV9, the J gene TRBJ1-2, with 8 bases aligning to TRBD1. The CDR3 extends over 14 amino acids. CDR1 and CDR2 (germline): SGDLS, YYNGEE. The trim removed 0 bases at V and 7 bases at J, leaving 5 bases unmatched. The CDR3 DNA follows: TGTGCCAGCAGCGTAGTACCTGGACAGGGTGGCTACACCTTC. Translating gives CASSVVPGQGGYTF.

V gene TRBV11-2 combines with J gene TRBJ1-2; D remains unclear. Trimming stripped 1 base from V and 4 bases from J, with 10 bases between. The CDR3 sequence is 14 residues long. CDR1 and CDR2 from the germline V gene are SGHAT and FQNNGV. The CDR3 protein is CASSLGGGFYGYTF. In nucleotides, the CDR3 is TGTGCCAGCAGCTTAGGAGGCGGGTTCTATGGCTACACCTTC.

This clone was picked up one time. The chain combines TRBV4-3 with TRBJ1-2; D might be TRBD1 (6 bases). The CDR3 extends over 18 amino acids. CDR1 is LGHNA and CDR2 is YSLEER in the germline V gene. With 0 bases removed from V and 2 bases from J, the gap between germline ends came to 19 bases. Here the CDR3 reads CASSQETIRTATNYGYTF. DNA for the CDR3: TGCGCCAGCAGCCAAGAAACCATACGGACAGCTACAAACTATGGCTACACCTTC.

This sequence joins TRBV6-6 and TRBJ2-7; maybe TRBD2 (6 bases). Germline assignment: CDR1 MNHNY and CDR2 SVGAGI (reference sequence). CDR3 length: 13 amino acids. Trimming removed 5 bases at V and 7 bases at J, with 15 bases between. The CDR3 region has the DNA TGTGCCAGCAGTCACAATGGGGGGTGGGAGCAGTACTTC. Translating it yields CASSHNGGWEQYF.

The V and J genes are TRBV29-1 and TRBJ2-5, with D perhaps TRBD1 (5 bases). The CDR3 totals 12 residues. The V and J ends lost 5 bases and 5 bases respectively, with 12 bases between them. Germline lookup yields CDR1 SQVTM and CDR2 ANQGSEA. The CDR3 region has the DNA TGCAGCGTTCAGCCAGGGCGGGAGACCCAGTACTTC. This translates into CSVQPGRETQYF.

The chain is built from TRBV14 and TRBJ2-7, with 15 positions matching TRBD2. Germline V gene data show CDR1 as SGHDN and CDR2 as FVKESK. The CDR3 totals 17 residues. With V trimmed by 5 bases and J by 5 bases, 10 bases remained unmatched. CDR3 DNA sequence: TGTGCCAGCAGCTTACGGACTAGCGGGAGGGCCTTAGACGAGCAGTACTTC. It specifies CASSLRTSGRALDEQYF.

The chain links TRBV25-1 to TRBJ2-7; D gene uncertain. V gave up 7 bases and J gave up 4 bases, with 8 bases separating them. Germline V CDR1 and CDR2: MGHDK, SYGVNS. This CDR3 region has 11 residues. Here the CDR3 DNA reads TGTGCCAGCACCTCGGTGTACGAGCAGTACTTC. Its translation: CASTSVYEQYF.

V usage is TRBV27 and J usage is TRBJ2-2, with 7 bases matching TRBD2. This CDR3 is 16 amino acids long. Germline CDR1 reads MNHEY; CDR2 reads SMNVEV (reference sequence). V lost 3 bases to trimming and J lost 4 bases; unmatched junction nucleotides: 8. This CDR3 is CASSFEAGVLTGELFF. DNA for the CDR3: TGTGCCAGCAGTTTTGAGGCGGGAGTGCTCACCGGGGAGCTGTTTTTT.

The chain employs TRBV11-2 and TRBJ2-5; D is perhaps TRBD1 (6 bases). This CDR3 comprises 14 residues. The germline V gene has CDR1 SGHAT and CDR2 FQNNGV. Trimming stripped 7 bases from V and 2 bases from J, with 14 bases between. The CDR3 loop reads CASNQGTYQETQYF. Written as DNA, the CDR3 is TGTGCCAGCAACCAGGGGACATATCAAGAGACCCAGTACTTC.

The chain recombines TRBV12-3 or TRBV12-4 with TRBJ2-7, with TRBD2 as a possible D gene (6 bases). Trimming shortened V by 3 bases and J by 6 bases, and 12 bases separated the two germline ends. This CDR3 has 13 residues. The CDR3 DNA follows: TGTGCCAGCAGTTTCATGGAGGGGAGCGAGCAGTACTTC. Residues: CASSFMEGSEQYF.

Only one count was recorded for this clone. The chain recombines TRBV28 with TRBJ1-1; 7 positions agree with TRBD1. The V segment lost 2 bases and the J segment 4 bases; nucleotides outside the gene matches: 13. The CDR3 runs 17 residues. In germline, CDR1 is MDHEN, CDR2 SYDVKM. The CDR3 loop is CASSLGQAFGSVTEAFF. The CDR3 region has the DNA TGTGCCAGCAGTTTAGGACAGGCCTTTGGGTCAGTCACTGAAGCTTTCTTT. The full variable domain, in which reference TRBV28 and TRBJ1-1 provide the parts outside the CDR3, is DVKVTQSSRYLVKRTGEKVFLECVQDMDHENMFWYRQDPGLGLRLIYFSYDVKMKEKGDIPEGYSVSREKKERFSLILESASTNQTSMYLCASSLGQAFGSVTEAFFGQGTRLTVV.

This chain connects TRBV10-3 to TRBJ2-2; tentative D call: TRBD2 (5 bases). V was shortened by 4 bases and J by 1 base, with 13 bases between the two germline ends. Germline values: CDR1 ENHRY, CDR2 SYGVKD. There are 16 residues in the CDR3. The DNA for the CDR3 is TGTGCCATCAGTGCCCAAACGGGGAGGAACACCGGGGAGCTGTTTTTT. As protein: CAISAQTGRNTGELFF.